A selection of T cell receptor beta chains follows, all from one sample in a study of blood T cells in healthy people across ages. TCRdb analysed the 5' RACE reads with MiXCR anew, one entry per CDR3 protein. Among 850,000 to 1,300,000 distinct CDR3 sequences listed, 40% to 45% were seen once. The sequenced material came from blood. The receptors derive from an older woman in good health. The CDR3 runs from the conserved cysteine through the conserved F or W. D genes are given only for firm matches. Size is omitted from some rows. Given values are once, few, many or a class for expanded clones.

V gene	D gene	clone size	J gene	CDR3 DNA	CDR3 protein
TRBV20-1	TRBD2	.	TRBJ2-1	TGCAGTGCTAGCTCCGAGGGACTAGCGGCCCTAAGGCAGTTCTTC	CSASSEGLAALRQFF
TRBV29-1	.	.	TRBJ2-1	TGCAGCGTTGAAGATCGGGGCGGCAGATCCTACAATGAGCAGTTCTTC	CSVEDRGGRSYNEQFF
TRBV9	.	.	TRBJ2-7	TGTGCCAGCAGCGTATCGTTGGAAAACCTCTACGAGCAGTACTTC	CASSVSLENLYEQYF
TRBV20-1	TRBD1	.	TRBJ1-5	TGCAGTGCATCACAGGGGGTGGTTCAGCCCCAGCATTTT	CSASQGVVQPQHF
TRBV27	TRBD1	.	TRBJ2-7	TGTGCCAGCAGTCCCCAGGGTAGGGGGCTAACCTACGAGCAGTACTTC	CASSPQGRGLTYEQYF
TRBV3-1	.	many	TRBJ2-7	TGTGCCAGCAGCCAAGGACGGGGACTCTACGAGCAGTACTTC	CASSQGRGLYEQYF
TRBV4-2	.	.	TRBJ2-7	TGTGCCAACAGCCCGGTCATGGGGGTAGCCTACGAGCAGTACTTC	CANSPVMGVAYEQYF
TRBV11-2	TRBD1	.	TRBJ1-4	TGTGCCAGCAGCCCGGGACAGCTATCTAATGAAAAACTGTTTTTT	CASSPGQLSNEKLFF
TRBV3-1	TRBD2	few	TRBJ2-4	TGTGCCAGCAGCCAAGTATTCCGAGCGGGAGTTGGTGAGCAGTACTTC	CASSQVFRAGVGEQYF
TRBV20-1	TRBD1	.	TRBJ2-7	TGCAGTGCTAGAGATGGGGACAGGGCCCACTACGAGCAGTACTTC	CSARDGDRAHYEQYF
TRBV4-1	.	.	TRBJ1-1	TGCGCCAGCAGCCATCCGACAGCCAACACTGAAGCTTTCTTT	CASSHPTANTEAFF
TRBV11-2	.	.	TRBJ2-3	TGTGCCAGCAGCTCTCAGGGGATGACAGATACGCAGTATTTT	CASSSQGMTDTQYF
TRBV15	.	.	TRBJ1-2	TGTGCCACCAGCGAGGGAAGGGGGTATGGCTACACCTTC	CATSEGRGYGYTF
TRBV7-6	.	few	TRBJ1-4	TGTGCCAGCAGCTTAGGGGGGGAATATAATGAAAAACTGTTTTTT	CASSLGGEYNEKLFF
TRBV7-2	.	.	TRBJ2-1	TGTGCCAGCAGCTCAAGCGGAGGGGAGTTCTTC	CASSSSGGEFF
TRBV2	TRBD1	.	TRBJ2-1	TGTGCCAGCCTCTCGGACAGGGGGCGTCGGAATGAGCAGTTCTTC	CASLSDRGRRNEQFF
TRBV7-9	.	few	TRBJ2-7	TGTGCCAGCAGCGCGGACAGTCACTACGAGCAGTACTTC	CASSADSHYEQYF
TRBV20-1	TRBD2	.	TRBJ2-7	TGCAGTGCTAGAGATCCTTCTAGCGGGAGACAACACGAGCAGTACTTC	CSARDPSSGRQHEQYF
TRBV5-6	TRBD1	once	TRBJ2-3	TGTGCCAGCAGCAGTAAGGCGGACAGGGCTGGGTATGGGACAGATACGCAGTATTTT	CASSSKADRAGYGTDTQYF
TRBV29-1	TRBD2	few	TRBJ2-7	TGCAGCGTTGAATTCCCCTCGGGCCTAGCGGTAGGCTACGAGCAGTACTTC	CSVEFPSGLAVGYEQYF
TRBV20-1	.	.	TRBJ2-1	TGCAGGGCTCTTTACAATGAGCAGTTCTTC	CRALYNEQFF
TRBV6-1	.	.	TRBJ2-7	TGTGCCAGCACTACCAGGGTTGGGTCCGAGCAGTACTTC	CASTTRVGSEQYF
TRBV5-5	.	few	TRBJ2-1	TGTGCCAGCAGCTTGGGGCGGACCAAAGCGGTGGTTTATGAGCAGTTCTTC	CASSLGRTKAVVYEQFF
TRBV28	.	.	TRBJ2-7	TGTGCCAGCAGTGGAGGGAACGCCTACGAGCAGTACTTC	CASSGGNAYEQYF
TRBV30	.	.	TRBJ2-7	TGTGCCTGGAGTGGAGCAGGCTCCTACGAGCAGTACTTC	CAWSGAGSYEQYF
TRBV6-5	.	.	TRBJ2-7	TGTGCCAGCAGTGACGGACAGATCGAGCAGTACTTC	CASSDGQIEQYF
TRBV10-3	TRBD2	.	TRBJ2-3	TGTGCCATCGGTGGTCTAGCGGGAGTTGAGGGAAGCACAGATACGCAGTATTTT	CAIGGLAGVEGSTDTQYF
TRBV5-5	.	few	TRBJ1-2	TGTGCCAGCAGCGGGGGAGCTAACTATGGCTACACCTTC	CASSGGANYGYTF
TRBV9	.	once	TRBJ2-4	TGTGCCAGCAGCGTAGGAGAGTTCCCAGAGGGTGAGCAGTACTTC	CASSVGEFPEGEQYF
TRBV7-2	.	.	TRBJ2-1	TGTGCCAGCAGCTTAGTACAGAGATCCTACAATGAGCAGTTCTTC	CASSLVQRSYNEQFF
TRBV29-1	TRBD1	.	TRBJ2-4	TGCAGCGTGGAGAAGACAGGGACCAAAAACATTCAGTACTTC	CSVEKTGTKNIQYF
TRBV29-1	.	few	TRBJ1-2	TGCAGCGTCCCGCGACAACAGGGCTCTGGCTACACCTTC	CSVPRQQGSGYTF
TRBV4-2	.	few	TRBJ2-1	TGTGCCAGCAGCCAAGATTCCGGAAAGCAGTTCTTC	CASSQDSGKQFF
TRBV28	.	.	TRBJ2-5	TGTGCCAGCAGTTTTGGAGGCGACCAAGAGACCCAGTACTTC	CASSFGGDQETQYF
TRBV20-1	TRBD1	.	TRBJ1-5	TGCAGTGCTAGAGATCGGGACAGGTGGAGCAATCAGCCCCAGCATTTT	CSARDRDRWSNQPQHF
TRBV20-1	TRBD1	.	TRBJ1-2	TGCAGTGCTACCGACACGACAGGGAAGAGGGGTGGCTACACCTTC	CSATDTTGKRGGYTF
TRBV20-1	.	.	TRBJ2-3	TGCAGTGCTAGACCCCCAGAGGGCACAGATACGCAGTATTTT	CSARPPEGTDTQYF
TRBV20-1	TRBD2	.	TRBJ2-7	TGCAGTGCTTTAAAGCGGGAGGGACGCGACGAGCAGTACTTC	CSALKREGRDEQYF
TRBV7-2	.	.	TRBJ2-7	TGTGCCAGCAGCCCTGGAAGCTCGAGCTCCTACGGGCAGTACTTC	CASSPGSSSSYGQYF
TRBV20-1	.	.	TRBJ1-3	TGCAGTGCTAGAGCTCCTTCCTCTGGAAACACCATATATTTT	CSARAPSSGNTIYF
TRBV29-1	TRBD1	few	TRBJ2-6	TGCAGCGTGGCCCCCGGTACAGGGGGCTCTGGGGCCAACGTCCTGACTTTC	CSVAPGTGGSGANVLTF
TRBV10-3	.	.	TRBJ1-2	TGTGCCATCAGTGATCTAACAGGTCACTATGGCTACACCTTC	CAISDLTGHYGYTF
TRBV11-3	.	few	TRBJ2-7	TGTGCCAGCAGTCCCGACTCTGGGCGGGGCTCCGAGCAGTACTTC	CASSPDSGRGSEQYF
TRBV20-1	.	few	TRBJ2-3	TGCAGTGCTACAGGGGGGAACCATACGCAGTATTTT	CSATGGNHTQYF
TRBV12-3/TRBV12-4	TRBD1	.	TRBJ1-4	TGTGCCAGCAAAAGGACAGGGCGTGAAAAACTGTTTTTT	CASKRTGREKLFF
TRBV4-1	TRBD2	few	TRBJ2-1	TGCGCCAGCAGCCAACGGGAGGCGTCCTACAATGAGCAGTTCTTC	CASSQREASYNEQFF
TRBV28	TRBD2	.	TRBJ2-1	TGTGCCAGCAGTTACCCCAGTGGGCTAGCGGGCGCGTCCTACAATGAGCAGTTCTTC	CASSYPSGLAGASYNEQFF
TRBV4-2	TRBD1	.	TRBJ1-2	TGTGCCAGCAGCCAAGAGGACAGGCGCTCTGGCTACACCTTC	CASSQEDRRSGYTF
TRBV20-1	.	.	TRBJ1-4	TGCAGTGCTTTGACCAGTCAGGTCGAAAAACTGTTTTTT	CSALTSQVEKLFF
TRBV20-1	.	.	TRBJ2-7	TGCAGTGCTAGACTAAGGGGGGAGTCCTACAATGAGCAGTACTTC	CSARLRGESYNEQYF
TRBV20-1	TRBD1	.	TRBJ1-1	TGCAGTGCTAGAGAGCTCGGACAGGGGCACACTGAAGCTTTCTTT	CSARELGQGHTEAFF
TRBV20-1	TRBD1	.	TRBJ2-7	TGCAGTGCTAGAGAACCAGGGGGTCTCGACAATGAGCAGTACTTC	CSAREPGGLDNEQYF
TRBV5-1	.	many	TRBJ2-7	TGTGCCAGCAGTTTAGGGGACTACGAGCAGTACTTC	CASSLGDYEQYF